This TCR beta chain originates from a study of T-cell memory formation after mild COVID-19. Study conclusions and caveats: Whether second-wave clones peaking at day 37 were SARS-CoV-2 specific went unconfirmed. Pre-infection memory contained some responding clones, which suggested that cross-reactive memory had joined.

This clonotype appeared a few times. The target antigen is unknown. This CDR3 has 15 residues. V lost 2 bases and J lost 0; bases outside the gene matches: 4. CDR1 is GTSNPN and CDR2 is SVGIG in the germline V gene (reference sequence). One entry per CDR3 protein results from TCRdb running MiXCR on the 5' RACE reads. The table shows under 700,000 distinct CDR3 sequences, with about 20% occurring only once. The chain couples TRBV30 to TRBJ2-1; TRBD2 matches 7 bases. The sample consisted of PBMCs or a T cell subset sorted from them (not recorded which). This clonotype was obtained from an adult woman who had mild COVID-19 (a few samples of this study predate the infection). Cell type and time point are not known. The CDR3 here is CAWSSGVSSYNEQFF. The CDR3 nucleotides are TGTGCCTGGAGTAGCGGGGTAAGCTCCTACAATGAGCAGTTCTTC.